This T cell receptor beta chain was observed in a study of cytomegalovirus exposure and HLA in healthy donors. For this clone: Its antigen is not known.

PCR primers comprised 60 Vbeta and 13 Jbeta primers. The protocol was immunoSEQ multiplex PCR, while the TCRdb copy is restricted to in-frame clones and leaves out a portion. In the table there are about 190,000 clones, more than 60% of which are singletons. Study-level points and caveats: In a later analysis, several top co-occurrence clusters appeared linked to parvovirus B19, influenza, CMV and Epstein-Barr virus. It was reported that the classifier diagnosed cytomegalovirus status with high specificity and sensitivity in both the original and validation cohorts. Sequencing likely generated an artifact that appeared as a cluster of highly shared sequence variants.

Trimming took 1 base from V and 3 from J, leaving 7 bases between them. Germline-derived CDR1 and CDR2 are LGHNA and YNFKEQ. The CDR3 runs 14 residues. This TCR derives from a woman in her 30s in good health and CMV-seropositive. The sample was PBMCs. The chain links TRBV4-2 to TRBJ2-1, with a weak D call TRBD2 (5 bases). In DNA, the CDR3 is TGTGCCAGCAGCCAAGCCGGGATCTACAATGAGCAGTTCTTC. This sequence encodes CASSQAGIYNEQFF.